This paragraph reports one TCR beta chain. No cognate antigen has been identified for it. Per-nucleotide qualities are absent, and no much larger clonotype sits a single base away. This entry belongs to a study of a mutant IDH1 vaccine in newly diagnosed glioma (dated by TCRdb to about 2021). For the wider study: Vaccination began 4-6 weeks after radiotherapy alone, or alongside temozolomide cycles in the chemotherapy-containing groups. The roughly 32 treated patients were roughly 62% male and 37.5% female, with a mean age of approximately 38 years. Before enrollment, patients had received standard therapy of radiotherapy alone, temozolomide alone, or radiochemotherapy with temozolomide; most received the combination. Visit V12 was the week-35 safety follow-up and visit V13 was the week-47 end of study. Peripheral blood was collected at six visits: V03 (baseline), V05, V07, V10, V12 and V13. For exploratory analyses, longitudinal TCRB deep sequencing was carried out in 25 to 30 treated patients wherever samples were available. Study-wide conclusions, independent of this receptor: PBMC samples for TCRB deep sequencing were selected based on availability. Immune responses induced by the vaccine were seen in roughly 95% of patients across multiple MHC alleles. No apparent relationship was observed between pseudoprogression and alterations in the top peripheral T cell clonotypes detected by TCRB sequencing. The authors stated that sample limitations prevented analyses of patient blood samples from being reproduced.

Interpreted using the paper, the time point label stands for: week 35, safety follow-up. Each vaccine dose was 300 ug of a 20-mer mutant IDH1 peptide in Montanide, given subcutaneously with topical imiquimod. Eight vaccinations were administered to patients in weeks 1, 3, 5, 7, 11, 15, 19 and 23, corresponding to visits V03 through V10. The donors had newly diagnosed IDH1-mutant astrocytomas of WHO grade 3 or 4 that showed loss of nuclear ATRX. The samples were drawn from NOA16, a multicentre, single-arm, open-label phase I trial in Germany that tested a mutant IDH1 peptide vaccine in humans for the first time. Genomic DNA for TCRB sequencing was extracted from EDTA blood using the DNeasy Blood and Tissue Kit. The V and J ends are trimmed by 7 bases and 6 bases, leaving 12 bases between them. The CDR3, cysteine through phenylalanine, is 12 amino acids long. Kept here is only the CDR3 DNA, which spans 36 bases and is read in frame from base 1. CDR1 and CDR2 (MGHDK, SYGVNS) derive from the germline V gene.

Libraries came from the immunoSEQ multiplex PCR assay. Rearranged TCR beta chain sequences were amplified using the hsTCRB Kit according to the manufacturer's protocol. Sequencing of TCRB libraries was carried out on an Illumina MiSeq. The original methods were these. Demultiplexing, trimming and gene mapping were performed with the kit vendor's proprietary platform. What TCRdb holds here is the immuneACCESS table cut down to in-frame rearrangements. Part of the clones is not present; checked against another copy, under half of the missing clones reflect an unresolved V gene, and the others are unexplained. Clone size and V and J calls were adopted from that table, with D and trimming inferred from the DNA. The sample table lists more than 35,000 clones, 81% of them with a count of one. The ten largest clones take up around 5% of the sample.

The source is a woman aged 40 to 55 with glioma. Some clones in this sample may be carry-over from other donors' samples. This specimen was PBMCs, taken from a glioma patient whose treatment included an IDH1 peptide vaccine. The chain joins TRBV25-1 to TRBJ1-2; 5 matching bases give a weak D call of TRBD1. Here is the DNA: TGTGCCAGCATTGGAGGGACGGATGGCTACACCTTC. This gives the protein CASIGGTDGYTF.